This T cell receptor beta chain was obtained from a study of cytomegalovirus exposure and HLA in healthy donors. Trimming took off 5 bases at V and 7 bases at J, with 9 bases between the two ends. This CDR3 comprises 12 residues. CDR1 is SGHTA, CDR2 FQGNSA, per germline. In the PCR, 60 Vbeta and 13 Jbeta primers were used. Measured with immunoSEQ multiplex PCR; TCRdb has only the in-frame clones, and not every one. In total, the table holds some 150,000 clones. Regarding this clone: Its antigen is currently unknown.

General study points: A few V segments could not be told apart, such as TRBV6-2 and TRBV6-3, and were left out.

The sample comprised PBMCs. The V and J genes are TRBV7-2 and TRBJ2-1, with D uncertain. This clonotype originated in a woman between 18 and 29 years old in good health and CMV-seronegative. CDR3 sequence (DNA): TGTGCCAGCAGCCCGGTCTTGAATGAGCAGTTCTTC. It encodes CASSPVLNEQFF.